These 4 T cell receptor beta chains share one sample of origin, sequenced in a study of blood T cell repertoires in COVID-19. Sequenced by immunoSEQ multiplex PCR; TCRdb stores in-frame clones only, minus some. The data show 70,000 or so clones, approximately 80% seen once. The sample consisted of peripheral blood. Receptors were obtained from a man older than 75 with active or convalescent COVID-19.

The chain joins TRBV5-6 to TRBJ2-7; a possible D gene is TRBD2 (6 bases). Germline lookup yields CDR1 SGHDT and CDR2 YYEEEE. V was shortened by 2 bases and J by 9 bases, with 12 bases between the two germline ends. The CDR3 length is 12 residues. The CDR3 here is CASSFPEGAQYF. As DNA, the CDR3 is TGTGCCAGCAGCTTCCCGGAGGGCGCGCAGTACTTC.

The V call is TRBV21-1, the J call TRBJ1-5; TRBD1 is the table's D call and was not checked against the DNA. TRBV21-1 is shown as a pseudogene. This CDR3 spans 19 amino acids. DNA of the CDR3: TGTGCCAGCAGCGCCCAGGGGGAGAGCCTTAGAAGACAGAATCAGCCCCAGCATTTT. Protein product: CASSAQGESLRRQNQPQHF.

The CDR3 coding sequence is TGTGCCAGCAGCTTACGAGGGATCTCCTACAATGAGCAGTTCTTC. As protein: CASSLRGISYNEQFF. The chain uses TRBV11-3 and TRBJ2-1; TRBD2 is a possible D gene (5 bases). CDR3 size: 15 residues. Trimming removed 2 bases at V and 0 bases at J, with 8 bases between. The germline CDR1 and CDR2 sequences are SGHNT and YENEEA.

The chain uses TRBV19 and TRBJ2-4, with D possibly being TRBD2 (5 bases). Germline V gene lookup returns CDR1 LNHDA and CDR2 SQIVND (reference sequence). The CDR3 extends over 14 amino acids. Deletions cut 3 bases from V and 0 bases from J, with 6 bases between. This CDR3 reads CASSMRVAKNIQYF. In DNA form, the CDR3 reads TGTGCCAGTAGTATGAGGGTAGCCAAAAACATTCAGTACTTC. The complete variable domain, with remaining parts taken from reference TRBV19 and TRBJ2-4, reads DGGITQSPKYLFRKEGQNVTLSCEQNLNHDAMYWYRQDPGQGLRLIYYSQIVNDFQKGDIAEGYSVSREKKESFPLTVTSAQKNPTAFYLCASSMRVAKNIQYFGAGTRLSVL.